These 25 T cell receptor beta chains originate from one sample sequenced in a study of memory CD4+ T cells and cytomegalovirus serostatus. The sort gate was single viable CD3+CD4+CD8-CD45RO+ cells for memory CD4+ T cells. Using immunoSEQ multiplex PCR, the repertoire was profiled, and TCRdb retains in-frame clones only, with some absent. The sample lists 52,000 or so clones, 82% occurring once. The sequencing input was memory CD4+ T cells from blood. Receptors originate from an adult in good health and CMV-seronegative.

The CDR3 loop is CASSSPLRTDTQYF. In DNA form, the CDR3 reads TGTGCCAGCAGCTCCCCCCTCCGCACAGATACGCAGTATTTT. The gene calls are TRBV13 and TRBJ2-3; D not resolved. CDR3 length: 14 amino acids. Germline CDR1 is PRHDT and CDR2 is FYEKMQ (reference sequence). With 4 bases removed from V and 1 base from J, the gap between germline ends came to 9 bases.

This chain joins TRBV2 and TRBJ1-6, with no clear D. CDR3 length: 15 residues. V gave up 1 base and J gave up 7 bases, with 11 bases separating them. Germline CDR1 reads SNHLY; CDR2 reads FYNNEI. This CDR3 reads CASSEVRPANSPLHF. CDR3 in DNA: TGTGCCAGCAGTGAAGTAAGACCAGCCAATTCACCCCTCCACTTT.

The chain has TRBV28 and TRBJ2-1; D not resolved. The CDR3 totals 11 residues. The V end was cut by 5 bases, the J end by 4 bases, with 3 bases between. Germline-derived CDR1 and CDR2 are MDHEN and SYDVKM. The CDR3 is CASSRYNEQFF. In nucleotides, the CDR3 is TGTGCCAGCAGTCGATACAATGAGCAGTTCTTC.

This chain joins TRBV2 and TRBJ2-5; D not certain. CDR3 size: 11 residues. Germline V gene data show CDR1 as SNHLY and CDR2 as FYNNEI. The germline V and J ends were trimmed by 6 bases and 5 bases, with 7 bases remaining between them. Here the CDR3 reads CASRNSETQYF. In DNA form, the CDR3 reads TGTGCCAGCAGGAACTCGGAGACCCAGTACTTC. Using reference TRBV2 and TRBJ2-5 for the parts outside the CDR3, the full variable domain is EPEVTQTPSHQVTQMGQEVILRCVPISNHLYFYWYRQILGQKVEFLVSFYNNEISEKSEIFDDQFSVERPDGSNFTLKIRSTKLEDSAMYFCASRNSETQYFGPGTRLLVL.

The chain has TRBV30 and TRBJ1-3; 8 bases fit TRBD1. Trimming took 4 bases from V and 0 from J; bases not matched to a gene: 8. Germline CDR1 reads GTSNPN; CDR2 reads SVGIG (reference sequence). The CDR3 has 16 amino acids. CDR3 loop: CAWNRDRTRSGNTIYF. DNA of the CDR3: TGTGCCTGGAACCGGGACAGGACCCGCTCTGGAAACACCATATATTTT. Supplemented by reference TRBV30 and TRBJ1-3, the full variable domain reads SQTIHQWPATLVQPVGSPLSLECTVEGTSNPNLYWYRQAAGRGLQLLFYSVGIGQISSEVPQNLSASRPQDRQFILSSKKLLLSDSGFYLCAWNRDRTRSGNTIYFGEGSWLTVV.

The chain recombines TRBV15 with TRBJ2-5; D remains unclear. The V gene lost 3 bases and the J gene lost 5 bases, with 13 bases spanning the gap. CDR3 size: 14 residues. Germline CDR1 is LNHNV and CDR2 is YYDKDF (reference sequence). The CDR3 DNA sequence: TGTGCCACCAGCAGGCCCCTTTCTCAGGAGACCCAGTACTTC. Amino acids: CATSRPLSQETQYF.

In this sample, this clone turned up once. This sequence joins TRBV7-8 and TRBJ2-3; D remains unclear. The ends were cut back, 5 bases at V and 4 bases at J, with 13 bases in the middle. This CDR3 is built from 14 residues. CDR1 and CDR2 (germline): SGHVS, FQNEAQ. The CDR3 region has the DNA TGTGCCAGCAGCCAAAAAAGGAGTCCAGATACGCAGTATTTT. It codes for CASSQKRSPDTQYF.

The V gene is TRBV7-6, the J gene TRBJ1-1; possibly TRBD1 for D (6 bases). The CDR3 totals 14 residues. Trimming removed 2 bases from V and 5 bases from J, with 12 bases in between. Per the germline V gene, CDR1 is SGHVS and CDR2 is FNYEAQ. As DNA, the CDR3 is TGTGCCAGCAGCTTACAAGTTACAGGGACTGAAGCTTTCTTT. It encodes CASSLQVTGTEAFF.

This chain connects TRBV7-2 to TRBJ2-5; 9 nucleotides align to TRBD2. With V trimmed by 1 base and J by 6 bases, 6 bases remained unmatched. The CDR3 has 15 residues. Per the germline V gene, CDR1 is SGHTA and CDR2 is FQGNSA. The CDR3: CASSLGGGAVKTQYF. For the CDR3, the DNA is TGTGCCAGCAGCTTAGGCGGGGGGGCCGTGAAGACCCAGTACTTC.

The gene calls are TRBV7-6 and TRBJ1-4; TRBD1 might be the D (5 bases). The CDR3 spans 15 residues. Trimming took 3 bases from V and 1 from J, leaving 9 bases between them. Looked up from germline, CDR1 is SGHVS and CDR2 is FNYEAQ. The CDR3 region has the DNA TGTGCCAGCAGCTTCGGGGGGTTAACTAATGAAAAACTGTTTTTT. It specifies CASSFGGLTNEKLFF.

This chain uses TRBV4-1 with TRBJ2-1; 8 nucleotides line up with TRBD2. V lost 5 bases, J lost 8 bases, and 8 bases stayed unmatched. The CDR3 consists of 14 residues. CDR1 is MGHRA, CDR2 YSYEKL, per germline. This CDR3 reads CASSWGGGKDEQFF. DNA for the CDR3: TGCGCCAGCAGCTGGGGCGGGGGGAAGGATGAGCAGTTCTTC.

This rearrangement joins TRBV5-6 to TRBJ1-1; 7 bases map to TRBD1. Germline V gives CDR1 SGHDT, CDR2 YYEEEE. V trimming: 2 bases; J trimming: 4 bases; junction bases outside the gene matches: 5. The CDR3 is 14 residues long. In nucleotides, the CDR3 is TGTGCCAGCAGCTTACAGGGGAGTTCCACTGAAGCTTTCTTT. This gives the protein CASSLQGSSTEAFF.

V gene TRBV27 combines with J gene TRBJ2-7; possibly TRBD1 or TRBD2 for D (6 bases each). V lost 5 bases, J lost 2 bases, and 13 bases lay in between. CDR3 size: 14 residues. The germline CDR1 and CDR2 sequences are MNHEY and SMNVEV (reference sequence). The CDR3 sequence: CASSANREAYEQYF. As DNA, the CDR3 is TGTGCCAGCAGTGCAAACAGGGAGGCCTACGAGCAGTACTTC.

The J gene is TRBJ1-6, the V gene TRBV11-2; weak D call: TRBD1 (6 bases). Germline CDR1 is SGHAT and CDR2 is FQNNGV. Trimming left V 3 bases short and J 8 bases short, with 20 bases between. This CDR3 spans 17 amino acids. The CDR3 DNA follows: TGTGCCAGCAGCTTGAAGTTAGGACAGATGAGGGATTCACCCCTCCACTTT. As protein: CASSLKLGQMRDSPLHF.

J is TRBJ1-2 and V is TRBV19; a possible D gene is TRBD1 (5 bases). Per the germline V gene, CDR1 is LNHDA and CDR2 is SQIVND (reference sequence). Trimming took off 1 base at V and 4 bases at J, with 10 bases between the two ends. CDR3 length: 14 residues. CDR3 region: CASSIAGTAYGYTF. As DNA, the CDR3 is TGTGCCAGTAGTATAGCTGGGACGGCCTATGGCTACACCTTC.

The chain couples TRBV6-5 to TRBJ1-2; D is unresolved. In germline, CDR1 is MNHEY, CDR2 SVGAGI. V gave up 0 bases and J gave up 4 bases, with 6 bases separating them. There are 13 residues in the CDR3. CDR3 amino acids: CASSYSRLYGYTF. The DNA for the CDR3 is TGTGCCAGCAGTTACTCGCGCCTCTATGGCTACACCTTC.

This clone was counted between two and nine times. The CDR3, as DNA: TGTGCCTGGAGTGTAGTATCAGGGGCGCTCGCAACTGAAGCTTTCTTT. Translation: CAWSVVSGALATEAFF. The chain recombines TRBV30 with TRBJ1-1, with D perhaps matching TRBD1 (6 bases). Deletions cut 0 bases from V and 5 bases from J, with 19 bases between. The CDR3 consists of 16 residues. Germline values: CDR1 GTSNPN, CDR2 SVGIG (reference sequence).

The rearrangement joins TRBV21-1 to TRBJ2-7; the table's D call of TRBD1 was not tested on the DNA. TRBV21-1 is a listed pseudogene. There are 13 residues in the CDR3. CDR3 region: CASSKDRAYEQYF. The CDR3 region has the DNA TGTGCCAGCAGCAAAGACAGAGCCTACGAGCAGTACTTC.

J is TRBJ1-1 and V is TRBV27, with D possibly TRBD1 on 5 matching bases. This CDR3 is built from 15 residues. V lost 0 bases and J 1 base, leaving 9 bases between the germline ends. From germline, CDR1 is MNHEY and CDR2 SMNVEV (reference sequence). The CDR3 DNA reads TGTGCCAGCAGTTTATCACGGGGCCCGAACACTGAAGCTTTCTTT. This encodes CASSLSRGPNTEAFF.

CDR3 residues: CASSGQSATGELFF. The DNA for the CDR3 is TGTGCCAGCAGCGGGCAGTCGGCCACCGGGGAGCTGTTTTTT. The gene calls are TRBV2 and TRBJ2-2; no clear D. The CDR3 sequence is 14 residues long. The V end was cut by 6 bases, the J end by 4 bases, with 12 bases between. Germline assignment: CDR1 SNHLY and CDR2 FYNNEI. The full variable domain, in which reference TRBV2 and TRBJ2-2 provide the parts outside the CDR3, is EPEVTQTPSHQVTQMGQEVILRCVPISNHLYFYWYRQILGQKVEFLVSFYNNEISEKSEIFDDQFSVERPDGSNFTLKIRSTKLEDSAMYFCASSGQSATGELFFGEGSRLTVL.

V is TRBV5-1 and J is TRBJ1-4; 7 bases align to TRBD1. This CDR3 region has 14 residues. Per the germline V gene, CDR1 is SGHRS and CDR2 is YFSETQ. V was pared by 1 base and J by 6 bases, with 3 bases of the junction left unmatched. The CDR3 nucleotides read TGCGCCAGCAGCTTGACCAGGGGGGATGAAAAACTGTTTTTT. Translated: CASSLTRGDEKLFF.

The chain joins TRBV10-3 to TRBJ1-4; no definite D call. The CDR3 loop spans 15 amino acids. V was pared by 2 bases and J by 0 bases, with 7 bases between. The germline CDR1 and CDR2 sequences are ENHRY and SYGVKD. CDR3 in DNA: TGTGCCATCAGTGAGCGCGGTACAACTAATGAAAAACTGTTTTTT. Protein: CAISERGTTNEKLFF.

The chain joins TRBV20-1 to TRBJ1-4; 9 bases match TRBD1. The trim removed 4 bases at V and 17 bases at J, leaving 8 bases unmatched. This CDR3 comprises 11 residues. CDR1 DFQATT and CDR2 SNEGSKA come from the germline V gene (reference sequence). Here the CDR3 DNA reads TGCAGTGCTAATCCCCCGGGACAGGGATTTTTT. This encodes CSANPPGQGFF.

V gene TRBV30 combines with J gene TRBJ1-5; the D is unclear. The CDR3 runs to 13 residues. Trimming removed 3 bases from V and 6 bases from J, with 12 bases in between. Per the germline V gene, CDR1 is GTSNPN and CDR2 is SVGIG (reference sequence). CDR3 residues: CAWSEDVFQPQHF. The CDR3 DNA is TGTGCCTGGAGCGAGGACGTTTTTCAGCCCCAGCATTTT. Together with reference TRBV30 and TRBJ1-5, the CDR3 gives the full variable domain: SQTIHQWPATLVQPVGSPLSLECTVEGTSNPNLYWYRQAAGRGLQLLFYSVGIGQISSEVPQNLSASRPQDRQFILSSKKLLLSDSGFYLCAWSEDVFQPQHFGDGTRLSIL.

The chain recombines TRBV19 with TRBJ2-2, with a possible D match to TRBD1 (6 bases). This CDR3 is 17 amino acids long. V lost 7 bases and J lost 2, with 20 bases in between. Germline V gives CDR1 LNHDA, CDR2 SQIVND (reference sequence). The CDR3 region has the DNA TGTGCCAGTACCCCAGGGGATCCGGGCCGAAACACCGGGGAGCTGTTTTTT. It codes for CASTPGDPGRNTGELFF.